A selection of T cell receptor beta chains follows, all from one sample in a study of Ad26.COV2.S vaccination and SARS-CoV-2 variants. The protocol was immunoSEQ multiplex PCR, while the TCRdb copy is restricted to in-frame clones and leaves out a portion. The repertoire has roughly 680,000 clones, around 92% of them found once; the top ten carry 1.5%. The specimen comprised peripheral blood, sampled in a trial of Ad26.COV2.S vaccine versus placebo. Source of these receptors: a person aged 18-65 years who received the Ad26.COV2.S COVID-19 vaccine or a placebo. CDR3s include the opening cysteine and the closing phenylalanine or tryptophan. D genes are given only for firm matches. The size field is filled for only some rows; it gives once, few, many or a size class.

clone_size: .; j_call: TRBJ1-6; d_call: .; v_call: TRBV30; cdr3_nt: TGTGCCTGGAGTGTCTCGCCGCTTAATTCACCCCTCCACTTT; cdr3_aa: CAWSVSPLNSPLHF
clone_size: .; j_call: TRBJ2-3; d_call: TRBD1; v_call: TRBV6-5; cdr3_nt: TGTGCCAGCCGACCGGACAGGGAAAGCACAGATACGCAGTATTTT; cdr3_aa: CASRPDRESTDTQYF
clone_size: once; j_call: TRBJ2-7; d_call: .; v_call: TRBV19; cdr3_nt: TGTGCCAGTAGTGCGGCACTAGGAGTCACCTACGAGCAGTACTTC; cdr3_aa: CASSAALGVTYEQYF
clone_size: .; j_call: TRBJ1-2; d_call: TRBD1; v_call: TRBV10-3; cdr3_nt: TGTGCCATTAATGAGGGGGCGAGGGACTATGGCTACACCTTC; cdr3_aa: CAINEGARDYGYTF
clone_size: few; j_call: TRBJ2-5; d_call: .; v_call: TRBV3-1/TRBV3-2; cdr3_nt: TGTGCCAGCAGTCCCACCTCGGGCGAGGAGACCCAGTACTTC; cdr3_aa: CASSPTSGEETQYF
clone_size: .; j_call: TRBJ2-5; d_call: .; v_call: TRBV5-1; cdr3_nt: TGCGCCAGCAGTACCCAAGAGACCCAGTACTTC; cdr3_aa: CASSTQETQYF
clone_size: .; j_call: TRBJ1-2; d_call: .; v_call: TRBV3-1/TRBV3-2; cdr3_nt: TGTGCCAGCAGCCAAGATCAGGCCTCAACGAGCTATGGCTACACCTTC; cdr3_aa: CASSQDQASTSYGYTF
clone_size: .; j_call: TRBJ2-5; d_call: .; v_call: TRBV27; cdr3_nt: TGTGCCAGCAGTTTATCGGGGCAAGAGACCCAGTACTTC; cdr3_aa: CASSLSGQETQYF
clone_size: .; j_call: TRBJ1-2; d_call: .; v_call: TRBV5-4; cdr3_nt: TGTGCCAGCCGCGCAGACGGGCACTATGGCTACACCTTC; cdr3_aa: CASRADGHYGYTF
clone_size: .; j_call: TRBJ1-1; d_call: .; v_call: TRBV29-1; cdr3_nt: TGCAGCGTTGAAGGGGCAGCGAACACTGAAGCTTTCTTT; cdr3_aa: CSVEGAANTEAFF
clone_size: .; j_call: TRBJ1-1; d_call: .; v_call: TRBV3-1/TRBV3-2; cdr3_nt: TGTGCCAGCAGCCGGAGGGGAGGGCCTGAAGCTTTCTTT; cdr3_aa: CASSRRGGPEAFF
clone_size: .; j_call: TRBJ2-7; d_call: TRBD1; v_call: TRBV4-3; cdr3_nt: TGCGCCAGCAGCCAAGATTTGGGACAGCCTCTGGGTGAGCAGTACTTC; cdr3_aa: CASSQDLGQPLGEQYF
clone_size: .; j_call: TRBJ1-1; d_call: .; v_call: TRBV15; cdr3_nt: TGTGCCACCAGCAGAGATAGTGAAGGAGCTTTCTTT; cdr3_aa: CATSRDSEGAFF
clone_size: .; j_call: TRBJ1-2; d_call: .; v_call: TRBV3-1/TRBV3-2; cdr3_nt: TGTGCCAGCAGCCAAGTTCCGGCCGGCCGATATGGCTACACCTTC; cdr3_aa: CASSQVPAGRYGYTF
clone_size: once; j_call: TRBJ1-1; d_call: .; v_call: TRBV12-3/TRBV12-4; cdr3_nt: TGTGCCAGCAGTTTCTCGCGGACCGGTGAAGCTTTCTTT; cdr3_aa: CASSFSRTGEAFF
clone_size: few; j_call: TRBJ1-4; d_call: TRBD1; v_call: TRBV7-9; cdr3_nt: TGTGCCAGCAGCCGGGACAGGGGGTATGAAAAACTGTTTTTT; cdr3_aa: CASSRDRGYEKLFF
clone_size: .; j_call: TRBJ1-1; d_call: .; v_call: TRBV3-1/TRBV3-2; cdr3_nt: TGTGCCAGCAGCCAAGAGACTGGGAGGGAACATGAAGCTTTCTTT; cdr3_aa: CASSQETGREHEAFF
clone_size: .; j_call: TRBJ2-7; d_call: .; v_call: TRBV10-3; cdr3_nt: TGTGCCATTACCCGGGACGCGGGTGGCGAGCAGTACTTC; cdr3_aa: CAITRDAGGEQYF
clone_size: .; j_call: TRBJ1-1; d_call: .; v_call: TRBV7-9; cdr3_nt: TGTGCCAGCAGCCCCGAAGGGATCACTGAAGCTTTCTTT; cdr3_aa: CASSPEGITEAFF
clone_size: .; j_call: TRBJ1-5; d_call: .; v_call: TRBV6-2/TRBV6-3; cdr3_nt: TGTGCCAGCAGTTACTCGAGGACGCCCCAGCATTTT; cdr3_aa: CASSYSRTPQHF
clone_size: .; j_call: TRBJ2-5; d_call: TRBD1; v_call: TRBV10-3; cdr3_nt: TGTGCCATCAGCGGGACAGGGCGTGAGACCCAGTACTTC; cdr3_aa: CAISGTGRETQYF
clone_size: .; j_call: TRBJ2-2; d_call: .; v_call: TRBV11-1; cdr3_nt: TGTGCCAGCAGCTTAGCGGGGGGCTGGGACACCGGGGAGCTGTTTTTT; cdr3_aa: CASSLAGGWDTGELFF
clone_size: once; j_call: TRBJ1-1; d_call: TRBD1; v_call: TRBV7-8; cdr3_nt: TGTGCCAGCAGCCCCCGGACAGGCATGGCGAACACTGAAGCTTTCTTT; cdr3_aa: CASSPRTGMANTEAFF